Presented here are 20 T cell receptor beta chains from one specimen sequenced in a study of T cells after yellow fever vaccination. MiXCR, applied by TCRdb to the 5' RACE reads, yields one record per CDR3 protein. Here the sample spans 120,000 to 150,000 distinct CDR3 sequences, 7% to 9% being singletons. The specimen was CD4+ T cells sorted from PBMCs, collected 5 days after the yellow fever booster vaccination. These receptors were taken from a man between 25 and 39 years old who received the YFV17D yellow fever vaccine.

This clonotype was detected ten times or more. The rearrangement links TRBV5-4 to TRBJ2-1; possibly TRBD2 for D (6 bases). This CDR3 spans 15 amino acids. The germline CDR1 and CDR2 sequences are SGHNT and YYREEE (reference sequence). Trimming shortened V by 5 bases and J by 0 bases, and 12 bases separated the two germline ends. CDR3 sequence (DNA): TGTGCCAGCAGGCCCCGGGGAGGCTCCTACAATGAGCAGTTCTTC. Translated: CASRPRGGSYNEQFF.

This clonotype was observed at least ten times. The chain has TRBV7-3 and TRBJ2-1; 8 bases map to TRBD2. J lost 2 bases, V lost 1 base, and 4 bases had no gene match. Germline V gene lookup returns CDR1 SGHTA and CDR2 FQGTGA. This CDR3 spans 16 amino acids. The CDR3 region is CASSLRAGGAYNEQFF. The CDR3 bases are TGTGCCAGCAGCTTAAGGGCGGGAGGTGCCTACAATGAGCAGTTCTTC.

The rearrangement uses TRBV19 and TRBJ1-1; the match to TRBD1 covers 12 bases. CDR1 is LNHDA and CDR2 is SQIVND in the germline V gene (reference sequence). V lost 6 bases, J lost 3 bases, and 2 bases stayed unmatched. The CDR3 has 14 residues. CDR3 DNA: TGTGCCAGTAGGGGGACAGGGGGCTACACTGAAGCTTTCTTT. Protein product: CASRGTGGYTEAFF.

This clonotype was observed many times. The chain employs TRBV6-5 and TRBJ1-4; 7 nucleotides line up with TRBD1. This CDR3 comprises 15 residues. V was clipped by 2 bases and J by 7 bases; unmatched bases: 7. Looked up from germline, CDR1 is MNHEY and CDR2 is SVGAGI. This CDR3 is CASSYTTGTGEKLFF. CDR3 DNA sequence: TGTGCCAGCAGTTACACGACAGGGACGGGTGAAAAACTGTTTTTT.

This clonotype has ten or more counts. V usage is TRBV18 and J usage is TRBJ1-3; 7 nucleotides align to TRBD1. Germline V gene data show CDR1 as KGHSH and CDR2 as LQKENI. V dropped 3 bases and J dropped 9; count of bases not matched to a gene: 8. The CDR3 has 14 amino acids. For the CDR3, the DNA is TGTGCCAGCTCACCCCGCAGACAGGGCGGCACCATATATTTT. It yields the protein CASSPRRQGGTIYF.

There are a few counts of this clonotype. The chain has TRBV7-3 and TRBJ2-5; 8 nucleotides line up with TRBD2. CDR1 is SGHTA and CDR2 is FQGTGA in the germline V gene. CDR3 length: 14 residues. Trimming removed 6 bases from V and 7 bases from J; junction bases left unmatched: 10. The CDR3 DNA is TGTGCCAGCAGTTTCGGGGGGGACCGGGCGACCCAGTACTTC. Translated: CASSFGGDRATQYF.

This clonotype was picked up many times. The CDR3 loop is CASRKSSGSSYEQYF. CDR3 bases: TGTGCCAGTAGGAAATCTAGCGGCAGCTCCTACGAGCAGTACTTC. V is TRBV19 and J is TRBJ2-7, with 7 bases lining up with TRBD2. J gave up 0 bases and V 6 bases, and 8 bases lay outside the gene matches. The V gene's germline CDR1 is LNHDA and CDR2 SQIVND (reference sequence). The CDR3 length is 15 residues.

Of note for this clonotype: This may stem from a read error, because a much larger clone lies one nucleotide away. V gene TRBV5-1 combines with J gene TRBJ2-2; D gene unclear. The germline V gene has CDR1 SGHRS and CDR2 YFSETQ. V was shortened by 3 bases and J by 1 base, with 13 bases between the two germline ends. The CDR3 has 16 amino acids. The CDR3 loop reads CASSSVGPGNTGELFF. The DNA of the CDR3 is TGCGCCAGCAGCTCCGTGGGTCCGGGGAACACCGGGGAGCTGTTTTTT.

V usage is TRBV12-3 or TRBV12-4 and J usage is TRBJ2-3; D unresolved. With 1 base removed from V and 0 bases from J, the gap between germline ends came to 20 bases. The CDR3 is 19 amino acids. The CDR3 reads CASSLGPASRKGSTDTQYF. CDR3 in DNA: TGTGCCAGCAGTTTAGGTCCGGCTTCTCGGAAGGGTAGCACAGATACGCAGTATTTT.

In its sample, this clonotype was seen many times. The V call is TRBV27, the J call TRBJ1-2; 7 bases map to TRBD1. Germline loops: CDR1 MNHEY, CDR2 SMNVEV (reference sequence). Trimming took 8 bases from V and 4 from J; bases not matched to a gene: 10. The CDR3 runs 14 residues. The CDR3 sequence: CASGRQGTFYGYTF. The DNA for the CDR3 is TGTGCCAGCGGTCGACAGGGAACGTTCTATGGCTACACCTTC.

This clonotype was detected many times. The V gene is TRBV12-3 or TRBV12-4, the J gene TRBJ2-3; D possibly corresponds to TRBD2 (6 bases). Trimming left V 6 bases short and J 0 bases short, with 13 bases between. The CDR3 length is 15 residues. The chain's CDR3 is CASRAGTVSTDTQYF. Here the CDR3 DNA reads TGTGCCAGCAGGGCCGGGACTGTAAGCACAGATACGCAGTATTTT.

With regard to this clonotype: Just one base apart from a much larger clone, this may be a read error. V and J are TRBV5-4 and TRBJ2-1, with 10 nucleotides matching TRBD1. Germline V lookup: CDR1 SGHNT, CDR2 YYREEE (reference sequence). J gave up 2 bases and V 6 bases, and 8 bases lay outside the gene matches. The CDR3 loop spans 16 amino acids. CDR3 amino acids: CASNQGQGNPYNEQFF. The CDR3 DNA follows: TGTGCCAGCAACCAGGGACAGGGGAACCCCTACAATGAGCAGTTCTTC.

This clonotype was detected ten times or more. The rearrangement links TRBV7-8 to TRBJ2-3; D might be TRBD1 or TRBD2, each matching 6 bases. The CDR3 is 16 residues long. CDR1 and CDR2 from the germline V gene are SGHVS and FQNEAQ. With 2 bases removed from V and 2 bases from J, the gap between germline ends came to 14 bases. The DNA of the CDR3 is TGTGCCAGCAGCTTAACCCTTGCGGGACACACAGATACGCAGTATTTT. Translation gives CASSLTLAGHTDTQYF.

This clonotype was observed a handful of times. The chain employs TRBV19 and TRBJ1-3, with D possibly TRBD1 on 6 matching bases. The length of the CDR3 is 9 residues. Germline assignment: CDR1 LNHDA and CDR2 SQIVND (reference sequence). CDR3 sequence: CHRQARIYF. The CDR3 nucleotides read TGTCACCGACAGGCCCGCATCTATTTT.

At least ten counts were recorded for this clonotype. The V call is TRBV12-3 or TRBV12-4, the J call TRBJ2-7; D remains ambiguous. The CDR3 is made up of 16 amino acids. The germline V and J ends were trimmed by 5 bases and 2 bases, with 19 bases remaining between them. In DNA form, the CDR3 reads TGTGCCAGCAGTCAAACTCGGTCGCAAATAACCTACGAGCAGTACTTC. Translated, it gives CASSQTRSQITYEQYF.

This clonotype was seen ten or more times. The V gene is TRBV29-1, the J gene TRBJ2-6, with D possibly being TRBD1 (5 bases). Trimming pared 7 bases from V and 1 base from J, leaving 8 bases between. There are 13 residues in the CDR3. The germline gives CDR1 SQVTM, CDR2 ANQGSEA. The chain's CDR3 is CSGQLSGANVLTF. In DNA form, the CDR3 reads TGCAGCGGACAGTTATCTGGGGCCAACGTCCTGACTTTC. Filled out from reference TRBV29-1 and TRBJ2-6, the complete variable domain reads SAVISQKPSRDICQRGTSLTIQCQVDSQVTMMFWYRQQPGQSLTLIATANQGSEATYESGFVIDKFPISRPNLTFSTLTVSNMSPEDSSIYLCSGQLSGANVLTFGAGSRLTVL.

This clonotype was observed at least ten times. CDR3 in amino acids: CASSLLLAEYDTQYF. CDR3 in DNA: TGTGCCAGCTCCCTTTTGCTAGCGGAGTACGATACGCAGTATTTT. The chain has TRBV6-1 and TRBJ2-3, with 7 nucleotides matching TRBD2. CDR3 length: 15 amino acids. Looked up from germline, CDR1 is MNHNS and CDR2 is SASEGT. V lost 8 bases, J lost 6 bases, and 14 bases stayed unmatched.

This clonotype was counted many times. V and J are TRBV5-1 and TRBJ2-7; 9 bases line up with TRBD1. Germline-derived CDR1 and CDR2 are SGHRS and YFSETQ. Trimming took 1 base from V and 5 from J; bases not matched to a gene: 10. The CDR3 contains 16 residues. CDR3 in DNA: TGCGCCAGCAGCTTGACCTTTGGACAGGGGAGAAACGAGCAGTACTTC. Its protein product is CASSLTFGQGRNEQYF.

On this clonotype: A much larger clone sits a single nucleotide away, making a read error possible. The rearrangement uses TRBV7-9 and TRBJ2-5; TRBD2 matches 7 bases. The ends lost 5 bases at V and 9 bases at J; junction bases unmatched: 6. This CDR3 comprises 12 residues. Germline CDR1 and CDR2: SEHNR and FQNEAQ (reference sequence). Written as DNA, the CDR3 is TGTGCCAGCAGCAATGCGGGGGAGTCCCAGTACTTC. It yields the protein CASSNAGESQYF.

This clonotype was seen repeatedly, ten times or more. This rearrangement joins TRBV15 to TRBJ2-1; 7 positions agree with TRBD2. With V trimmed by 4 bases and J by 5 bases, 8 bases remained unmatched. The CDR3 has 15 amino acids. Germline V gene data show CDR1 as LNHNV and CDR2 as YYDKDF (reference sequence). CDR3 DNA: TGTGCCACCAGCACCTGGGGGGGTTTTCACAATGAGCAGTTCTTC. Translation: CATSTWGGFHNEQFF.